This TCR beta chain was sequenced for a study of regulatory T cells in long-lasting Graves disease. Stated time point: persistent/refractory GD, antithyroid drugs over 5 years with positive TRAb. Researchers made the TCR library from RNA that was extracted from PBMCs. Construction of TCR beta libraries relied on iRepertoire HTBI primers and on Arm-PCR targeting CDR3 regions. Original analysis: Throughout the samples, researchers identified about 62 TRBV and some 14 TRBJ segments. MiXCR was run by TCRdb on the multiplex PCR reads, yielding one entry per CDR3 protein. In this record, the V and J calls reflect TCRdb's handling and not the investigators' own analysis. Of 300,000 to 350,000 distinct CDR3 sequences listed, about 19% are singletons. As for this clonotype: A read error may account for a junction end that differs from germline.

Germline lookup yields CDR1 DFQATT and CDR2 SNEGSKA (reference sequence). This CDR3 has 13 amino acids. The material sequenced was peripheral blood mononuclear cells (PBMCs), taken when the disease was refractory, from a patient treated with antithyroid drugs. This chain connects TRBV20-1 to TRBJ2-4, with a possible D match to TRBD1 (6 bases). The origin of this receptor is a female donor with Graves disease. The CDR3 spells CSATTPGQNIRYF. CDR3 coding DNA: TGCAGTGCTACAACCCCAGGACAGAACATTCGGTACTTC.